The T cell receptor (beta chain) described here comes from a study of Ad26.COV2.S vaccination and SARS-CoV-2 variants. For the study at large: Administration of Ad26.COV2.S was intramuscular, either once or twice 56 days apart.

Described treatment: 19 received Ad26.COV2.S at low or high dose, single or two shots; several received placebo; per-sample allocation not given. Repertoires come from day 63 after the first vaccine or placebo injection. Ad26 vector vaccine expressed Wuhan-strain SARS-CoV-2 spike. Germline V gene lookup returns CDR1 SNHLY and CDR2 FYNNEI. V gave up 4 bases and J gave up 6 bases, with 10 bases separating them. This CDR3 is built from 14 residues. Sequenced by immunoSEQ multiplex PCR; TCRdb stores in-frame clones only, minus some. The sample yields 430,000 or so clones, about 93% seen once. The TCR was taken from a person between 18 and 65 years old who received the Ad26.COV2.S COVID-19 vaccine or a placebo. V is TRBV2 and J is TRBJ1-6, with D uncertain. Sequencing was performed on peripheral blood, taken in a trial of Ad26.COV2.S vaccine versus placebo. The CDR3 DNA reads TGTGCCAGCAGTGGACGGAGATTTAATTCACCCCTCCACTTT. Its translation is CASSGRRFNSPLHF.